The following is a TCR beta chain sequence with its context. Its cognate antigen is unknown. This specimen belongs to a study of breast tumors, draining lymph nodes, adjacent tissues. Overall study results and limits: Compared with basal-like, luminal-like tumors shared significantly more repertoire with nontumor tissue.

Using its own MiXCR run on the multiplex PCR reads, TCRdb lists one record per CDR3 protein. The sample holds tens of thousands of distinct CDR3 sequences, under 55% seen once. The CDR3 is 12 amino acids. Trimming removed 7 bases at V and 3 bases at J, with 12 bases between. Germline CDR1 reads DFQATT; CDR2 reads SNEGSKA (reference sequence). This receptor was obtained from a female donor with breast cancer. Some clones in this sample may be carry-over from other donors' samples. V usage is TRBV20-1 and J usage is TRBJ1-2; maybe TRBD1 (5 bases). Sequenced: breast tumor tissue. Here the CDR3 reads CSEAGADYGYTF. CDR3 sequence (DNA): TGCAGTGAGGCCGGGGCTGACTATGGCTACACCTTC.